The 27 T cell receptor beta chains below all came from one sample that was sequenced in a study of monozygotic twins with inflammatory bowel disease. From the 5' RACE reads, TCRdb lists one entry per CDR3 protein and no DNA. The sample totals over 150,000 distinct CDR3 sequences. Sequenced material: blood. The receptors were sampled from a human donor with ulcerative colitis or Crohn's disease, or a healthy co-twin of an affected twin (not recorded which).

V is TRBV6-1 and J is TRBJ1-2; the TRBD1 assignment by TCRdb is unverifiable without DNA. The CDR3 is made up of 16 amino acids. Germline V lookup: CDR1 MNHNS, CDR2 SASEGT. The CDR3 spells CASSETPPSANYGYTF.

The chain recombines TRBV10-3 with TRBJ2-1; lacking DNA, the TRBD1 call made by TCRdb goes unchecked. The germline gives CDR1 ENHRY, CDR2 SYGVKD. The CDR3 has 15 residues. CDR3 in amino acids: CAISADRDYYNEQFF.

V gene TRBV7-9 combines with J gene TRBJ2-5; TCRdb designates TRBD2, a call that cannot be tested without DNA. Per germline, CDR1 SEHNR and CDR2 FQNEAQ (reference sequence). This CDR3 has 14 residues. CDR3 residues: CASSLAGTKETQYF.

V usage is TRBV9 and J usage is TRBJ2-1; TCRdb outputs TRBD2, but without DNA this stays unchecked. Looked up from germline, CDR1 is SGDLS and CDR2 is YYNGEE. The CDR3 covers 18 residues. CDR3 in amino acids: CASGLGTSGVSSYNEQFF.

The J gene is TRBJ2-7, the V gene TRBV5-1; TCRdb returns TRBD1, unconfirmable since there is no DNA. The germline V gene has CDR1 SGHRS and CDR2 YFSETQ. This CDR3 has 14 amino acids. The CDR3 region is CASSLDDSGGEQYF.

This chain uses TRBV5-1 with TRBJ2-4; TCRdb's D gene call, TRBD1, goes unchecked for lack of DNA. Germline V CDR1 and CDR2: SGHRS, YFSETQ. This CDR3 has 13 residues. This CDR3 reads CASSLNRPHIQYF.

V usage is TRBV20-1 and J usage is TRBJ1-5; with no DNA, the TCRdb D assignment of TRBD1 cannot be verified. Germline V lookup: CDR1 DFQATT, CDR2 SNEGSKA (reference sequence). The CDR3 is 15 residues long. The CDR3 reads CSARGGAGGGQPQHF.

V gene TRBV14 combines with J gene TRBJ1-1. The CDR3 loop spans 13 amino acids. The germline gives CDR1 SGHDN, CDR2 FVKESK. CDR3 amino acids: CASSQDAQVEAFF.

CDR3: CSASELEGGPGDTQYF. This sequence joins TRBV20-1 and TRBJ2-3; the D call from TCRdb, TRBD2, cannot be confirmed without DNA. This CDR3 comprises 16 residues. Germline V lookup: CDR1 DFQATT, CDR2 SNEGSKA (reference sequence).

The chain links TRBV27 to TRBJ2-1; TCRdb reports TRBD2, a call that lacks DNA to check it against. Germline lookup yields CDR1 MNHEY and CDR2 SMNVEV (reference sequence). The length of the CDR3 is 16 residues. The CDR3 spells CASSPNEERERNEQFF.

The J gene is TRBJ1-6, the V gene TRBV19. The length of the CDR3 is 14 residues. Germline V lookup: CDR1 LNHDA, CDR2 SQIVND (reference sequence). The CDR3 protein is CASRLVGPHSPLHF.

The V and J genes are TRBV7-9 and TRBJ1-5. This CDR3 spans 14 amino acids. CDR1 is SEHNR, CDR2 FQNEAQ, per germline (reference sequence). The CDR3 region is CASSPFEHNQPQHF.

This sequence joins TRBV27 and TRBJ2-3; with no DNA, the TCRdb D assignment of TRBD1 cannot be verified. Germline V gene sequence: CDR1 MNHEY, CDR2 SMNVEV (reference sequence). The CDR3 runs 16 residues. CDR3 sequence reads: CASSSPGRTLRDTQYF.

This chain uses TRBV5-1 with TRBJ2-1. The CDR3 is 13 residues long. The germline gives CDR1 SGHRS, CDR2 YFSETQ. This CDR3 reads CASSLVGVNEQFF.

The rearrangement uses TRBV7-9 and TRBJ1-6. CDR1 SEHNR and CDR2 FQNEAQ come from the germline V gene (reference sequence). This CDR3 is built from 13 residues. The CDR3 reads CASSLALNSPLHF.

The chain links TRBV11-3 to TRBJ2-7; TCRdb's D call of TRBD2 is untestable without DNA. This CDR3 region has 16 residues. The germline gives CDR1 SGHNT, CDR2 YENEEA. CDR3: CASSSRTSGGAVDQYF. The full variable domain, with the rest looked up from reference TRBV11-3 and TRBJ2-7, is EAGVVQSPRYKIIEKKQPVAFWCNPISGHNTLYWYLQNLGQGPELLIRYENEEAVDDSQLPKDRFSAERLKGVDSTLKIQPAELGDSAVYLCASSSRTSGGAVDQYFGPGTRLTVT.

The chain combines TRBV12-3 or TRBV12-4 with TRBJ2-7. CDR3 length equals 13 residues. The CDR3 is CASSLRGRYEQYF.

The chain combines TRBV12-3 or TRBV12-4 with TRBJ1-1. This CDR3 comprises 14 residues. The CDR3 sequence: CASSRVRSSGEAFF.

The rearrangement links TRBV6-1 to TRBJ2-1. This CDR3 spans 15 amino acids. CDR1 is MNHNS, CDR2 SASEGT, per germline. The chain's CDR3 is CATLELITGADEQFF.

CDR3 in amino acids: CASSLPQGPEEKLFF. The chain employs TRBV7-8 and TRBJ1-4; the TCRdb D gene call, TRBD1, has no DNA to confirm it. The CDR3 extends over 15 amino acids. The germline CDR1 and CDR2 sequences are SGHVS and FQNEAQ.

V gene TRBV11-2 combines with J gene TRBJ2-7; checking the TCRdb D call of TRBD1 is not possible without DNA. CDR3 length: 15 residues. The germline CDR1 and CDR2 sequences are SGHAT and FQNNGV. Here the CDR3 reads CASSQTGTGNYEQYF.

The rearrangement links TRBV20-1 to TRBJ2-1; the D call of TRBD2 rests on TCRdb alone, since no DNA is present to check it. The length of the CDR3 is 11 residues. The germline gives CDR1 DFQATT, CDR2 SNEGSKA (reference sequence). The CDR3 protein is CSAQYSGEQFF.

The chain has TRBV7-8 and TRBJ1-1; TCRdb outputs TRBD1, but without DNA this stays unchecked. The CDR3 sequence is 15 residues long. Germline lookup yields CDR1 SGHVS and CDR2 FQNEAQ. CDR3 protein: CASSLGSRQALEAFF.

The V and J genes are TRBV5-1 and TRBJ2-3. Germline CDR1 reads SGHRS; CDR2 reads YFSETQ. The CDR3 loop spans 13 amino acids. CDR3 loop: CASSQEASDTQYF.

CDR3 residues: CASSSGWTEAFF. The V gene is TRBV5-1, the J gene TRBJ1-1. The CDR3 extends over 12 amino acids. Germline CDR1 is SGHRS and CDR2 is YFSETQ.

The V call is TRBV19, the J call TRBJ2-7; TCRdb's D call of TRBD2 is untestable without DNA. Germline V gene sequence: CDR1 LNHDA, CDR2 SQIVND (reference sequence). This CDR3 contains 14 residues. CDR3 loop: CASSTSGRVFEQYF. Full variable domain (remainder filled in from reference TRBV19 and TRBJ2-7): DGGITQSPKYLFRKEGQNVTLSCEQNLNHDAMYWYRQDPGQGLRLIYYSQIVNDFQKGDIAEGYSVSREKKESFPLTVTSAQKNPTAFYLCASSTSGRVFEQYFGPGTRLTVT.

The chain employs TRBV5-1 and TRBJ2-5; there is no DNA to check the TCRdb D call of TRBD1. The CDR3 sequence is 14 residues long. Germline lookup yields CDR1 SGHRS and CDR2 YFSETQ. This CDR3 reads CASSPGAGLGTQYF.